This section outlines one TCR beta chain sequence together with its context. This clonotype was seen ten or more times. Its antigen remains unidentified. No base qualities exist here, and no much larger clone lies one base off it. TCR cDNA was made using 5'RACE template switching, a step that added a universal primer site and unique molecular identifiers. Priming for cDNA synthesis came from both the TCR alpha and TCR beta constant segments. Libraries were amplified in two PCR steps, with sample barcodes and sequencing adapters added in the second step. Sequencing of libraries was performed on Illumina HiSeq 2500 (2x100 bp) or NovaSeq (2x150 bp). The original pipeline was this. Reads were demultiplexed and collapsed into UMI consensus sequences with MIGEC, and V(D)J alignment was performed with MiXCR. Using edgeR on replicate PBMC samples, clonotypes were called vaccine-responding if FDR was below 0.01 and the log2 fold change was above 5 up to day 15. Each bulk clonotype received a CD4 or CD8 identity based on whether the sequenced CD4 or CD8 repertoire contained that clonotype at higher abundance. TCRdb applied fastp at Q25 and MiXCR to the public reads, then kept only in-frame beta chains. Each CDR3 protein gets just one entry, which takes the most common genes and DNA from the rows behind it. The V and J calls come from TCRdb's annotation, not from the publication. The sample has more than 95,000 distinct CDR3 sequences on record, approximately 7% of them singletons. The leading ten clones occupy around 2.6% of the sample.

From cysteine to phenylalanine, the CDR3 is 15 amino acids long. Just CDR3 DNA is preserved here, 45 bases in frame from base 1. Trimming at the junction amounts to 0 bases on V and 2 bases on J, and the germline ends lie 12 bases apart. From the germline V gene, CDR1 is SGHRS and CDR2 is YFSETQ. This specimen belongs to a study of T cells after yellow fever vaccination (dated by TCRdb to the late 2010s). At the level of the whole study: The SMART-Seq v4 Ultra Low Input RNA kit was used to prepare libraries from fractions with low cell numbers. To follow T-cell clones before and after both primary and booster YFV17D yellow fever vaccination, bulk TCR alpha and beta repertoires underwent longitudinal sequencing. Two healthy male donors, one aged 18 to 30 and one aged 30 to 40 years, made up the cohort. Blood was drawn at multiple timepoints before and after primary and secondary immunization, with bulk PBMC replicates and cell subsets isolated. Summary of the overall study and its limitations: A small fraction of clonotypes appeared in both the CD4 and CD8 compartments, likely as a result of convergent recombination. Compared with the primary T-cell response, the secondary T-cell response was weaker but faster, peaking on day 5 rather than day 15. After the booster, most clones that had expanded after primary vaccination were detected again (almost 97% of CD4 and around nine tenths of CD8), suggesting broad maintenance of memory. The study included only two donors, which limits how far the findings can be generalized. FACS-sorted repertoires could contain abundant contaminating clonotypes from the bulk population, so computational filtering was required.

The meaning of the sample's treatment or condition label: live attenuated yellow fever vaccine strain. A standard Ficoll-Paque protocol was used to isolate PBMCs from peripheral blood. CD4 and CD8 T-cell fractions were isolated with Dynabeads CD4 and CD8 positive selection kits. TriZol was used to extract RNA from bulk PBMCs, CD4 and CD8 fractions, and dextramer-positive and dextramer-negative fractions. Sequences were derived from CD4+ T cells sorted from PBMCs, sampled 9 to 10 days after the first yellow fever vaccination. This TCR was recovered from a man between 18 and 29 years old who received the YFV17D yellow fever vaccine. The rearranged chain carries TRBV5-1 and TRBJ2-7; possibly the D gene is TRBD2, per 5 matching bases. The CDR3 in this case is CASSLVPGDTYEQYF. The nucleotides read TGCGCCAGCAGCTTGGTACCCGGGGATACCTACGAGCAGTACTTC.